Below, 10 T cell receptor beta chains from the same sample are listed, as sequenced in a study of T cells expressing NK-cell markers. TCRdb re-called the 5' RACE reads, yielding one record per CDR3 amino acid sequence without DNA. This sample's table reports 200,000 to 300,000 distinct CDR3 sequences. The material sequenced was blood T cells: a sorted CD56 or NKG2C T cell subset, CD4+ or CD8+ T cells, or bulk PBMC T cells (not recorded which). Receptors were obtained from a man in his late teens or twenties in good health.

This CDR3 is CASSRDSLSHNYGYTF. This rearrangement joins TRBV18 to TRBJ1-2; without DNA, the TCRdb call of TRBD1 cannot be checked. The CDR3 loop spans 16 amino acids. CDR1 is KGHSH and CDR2 is LQKENI in the germline V gene. Full variable domain (missing parts from reference TRBV18 and TRBJ1-2): NAGVMQNPRHLVRRRGQEARLRCSPMKGHSHVYWYRQLPEEGLKFMVYLQKENIIDESGMPKERFSAEFPKEGPSILRIQQVVRGDSAAYFCASSRDSLSHNYGYTFGSGTRLTVV.

This chain uses TRBV6-1 with TRBJ2-1; as DNA is missing, the TRBD2 call by TCRdb cannot be tested. Germline CDR1 and CDR2: MNHNS and SASEGT. CDR3 length: 16 amino acids. CDR3 residues: CASSKASGRSGNEQFF.

The gene calls are TRBV18 and TRBJ2-7; TCRdb designates TRBD1, a call that cannot be tested without DNA. There are 13 residues in the CDR3. CDR1 KGHSH and CDR2 LQKENI come from the germline V gene. CDR3 amino acids: CASSRAADYEQYF.

V and J are TRBV4-3 and TRBJ2-2; TCRdb designates TRBD2, a call that cannot be tested without DNA. The CDR3 has 16 amino acids. The V gene's germline CDR1 is LGHNA and CDR2 YSLEER. CDR3 amino acids: CASSQRAGGPTGELFF.

The V and J genes are TRBV4-3 and TRBJ2-7; absent DNA, TCRdb's TRBD2 call cannot be checked. This CDR3 has 15 amino acids. From germline, CDR1 is LGHNA and CDR2 YSLEER. CDR3 sequence: CASSQESGSNYEQYF.

The rearrangement joins TRBV9 to TRBJ2-1; the TCRdb call, TRBD2, lacks DNA for checking. From germline, CDR1 is SGDLS and CDR2 YYNGEE. This CDR3 spans 17 amino acids. CDR3 residues: CASKSSELGLAANKQFF.

V usage is TRBV6-2 or TRBV6-3 and J usage is TRBJ1-2. Germline CDR1 is MNHEY and CDR2 is SVGEGT. CDR3 length equals 15 residues. The chain's CDR3 is CASSYGSDGFYGYTF.

The chain joins TRBV7-2 to TRBJ2-3; the D call from TCRdb, TRBD1, cannot be confirmed without DNA. The CDR3 has 15 amino acids. The germline V gene has CDR1 SGHTA and CDR2 FQGNSA. The CDR3: CASSRWTGSTDTQFF.

CDR3 in amino acids: CASSLPTDTQYF. The chain combines TRBV5-1 with TRBJ2-3. CDR3 length equals 12 residues. Germline lookup yields CDR1 SGHRS and CDR2 YFSETQ.

The J gene is TRBJ1-1, the V gene TRBV12-3 or TRBV12-4. The CDR3 has 12 amino acids. The CDR3 region is CASIFRGSEAFF.